This entry features one T cell receptor (beta chain) sequence. Which antigen it targets is not known. Per-base quality was not reported, and no clone a single base away is much larger than it. The CDR3 regions of human TCRbeta chains were analyzed by immunosequencing. For the original study's pipeline: TCRs in the repertoires were compared against a reference library of SARS-CoV-2-specific TCRs that had been generated with the MIRA antigen-specificity platform. Breadth meant the fraction of unique TCRs that were SARS-CoV-2-associated, whereas depth meant the fraction of total T cells that were SARS-CoV-2-associated. Each spike-specific TCR was assigned to its reactive spike region and to a CD4 or CD8 class using the MIRA data. Log10-transformed breadth and depth values were compared by one-way ANOVA with Sidak's multiple comparisons tests. TCRdb retrieved this table from immuneACCESS and kept in-frame rearrangements only. Not all clones are present; in checked studies, unresolved V genes account for under half, and no reason is known for the remainder. V and J calls and clone size are as listed in that table; D and trimming were resolved from the DNA. The sample data list some 150,000 clones, and around nine tenths of these were observed just once. The leading ten clones occupy around 1.5% of the sample.

Reading from cysteine to phenylalanine, the CDR3 counts 13 amino acids. The CDR3 DNA has 39 bases and is translated from base 1. The junction carries 10 bases between V and J, which are trimmed by 6 bases and 2 bases respectively. From the germline V gene, CDR1 is MDHEN and CDR2 is SYDVKM. The time point label of this sample denotes: about 28 days (+/-7) after the second vaccine dose. Because spike-specific TCR depth and breadth did not differ between the two schedules, AZD1222 recipients who got a second dose at roughly 4 weeks were pooled with those who got a second dose at roughly 12 weeks. Samples from vaccinated people were obtained from the UK trials COV001 and COV002, which included a single-blind randomized controlled phase 2/3 trial of AZD1222 (ChAdOx1 nCoV-19) in healthy adults. For TCRbeta chain sequencing, PBMC samples from trial participants were taken at day 0 and at day 28 after the second dose.

The record originates from a study of T cell responses to AZD1222 COVID-19 vaccine (dated by TCRdb to 2020 to 2022). Context from the whole study: TCR sequencing was performed for some 250 trial participants, of whom around 210 were given two doses of AZD1222 and approximately 26 were given two doses of MenACWY control vaccine. Trial participants were enrolled into age subgroups of 18-55, 56-69 and 70-plus years, which contained roughly 140, 27 and 60 TCR-sequenced participants, respectively. Study-level results and caveats: Conclusions about previously exposed vaccinees were limited because only six AZD1222 recipients were SARS-CoV-2 seropositive at baseline. CD4 TCRs associated with the vaccine covered the entire spike protein, and the dominant responses were in regions 160-218 and 743-854. After two AZD1222 doses, spike-specific TCR breadth and depth were significantly higher than at day 0 and than in MenACWY recipients. In the small 56-69-year group, the increase in depth fell short of significance, most likely because of low power. Because no day 14 peak-response samples were available, the repertoires could be characterized only after the peak T cell response. Reportedly, close to half of the unique spike-specific TCRs recognized epitopes lying outside the regions that are mutated in the B.1.351 and B.1.1.7 variants. Participants were mostly white British and included more females than males, and it was suggested by the authors that clonal diversity may have been underestimated.

The chain joins TRBV28 to TRBJ1-2; the D gene lacks a confident call. This sample comprised peripheral blood, obtained 28 days after the second AZD1222 dose. The sequence was collected from an adult who received the AZD1222 COVID-19 vaccine. The DNA sequence is given as TGTGCCAGCAGGCTTACCTTAAACTATGGCTACACCTTC. Its translation reads: CASRLTLNYGYTF.